The present entry profiles one T cell receptor beta chain with its context. Sequencing was performed with immunoSEQ multiplex PCR; in TCRdb, only in-frame clones are kept and a portion is missing. In the table there are 95,000 to 100,000 clones, around nine tenths of which are singletons. These data originate in a study of T cell responses to AZD1222 COVID-19 vaccine. Study overall: Recipients boosted at about 4 weeks or about 12 weeks are pooled.

Germline V gives CDR1 SEHNR, CDR2 FQNEAQ (reference sequence). Trimming took 5 bases from V and 0 from J, leaving 14 bases between them. The CDR3 loop spans 15 amino acids. This chain joins TRBV7-9 and TRBJ2-7; maybe TRBD1 (6 bases). This specimen was peripheral blood, taken on day 0 of AZD1222 vaccination. This TCR came from an adult in good health. The CDR3 region has the DNA TGTGCCAGCAGCATACTGCAGGGGAGCTCCTACGAGCAGTACTTC. It encodes CASSILQGSSYEQYF.